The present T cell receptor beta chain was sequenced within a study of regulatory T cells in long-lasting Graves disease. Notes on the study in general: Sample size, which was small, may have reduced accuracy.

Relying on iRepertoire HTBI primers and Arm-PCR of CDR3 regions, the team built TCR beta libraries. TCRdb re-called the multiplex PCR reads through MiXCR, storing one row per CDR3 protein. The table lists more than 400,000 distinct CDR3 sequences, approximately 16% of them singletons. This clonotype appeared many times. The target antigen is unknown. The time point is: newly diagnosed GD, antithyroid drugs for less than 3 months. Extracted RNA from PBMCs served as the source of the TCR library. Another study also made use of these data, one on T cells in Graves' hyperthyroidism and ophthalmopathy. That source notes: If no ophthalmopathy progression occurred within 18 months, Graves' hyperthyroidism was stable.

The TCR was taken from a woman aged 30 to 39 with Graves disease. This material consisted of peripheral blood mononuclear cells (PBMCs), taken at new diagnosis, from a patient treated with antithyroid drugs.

DNA of the CDR3: TGTGCCAGCTCACCACCCGGGACTAGTGTCTATGAGCAGTTCTTC. As protein: CASSPPGTSVYEQFF. The chain joins TRBV18 to TRBJ2-1; TRBD2 aligns across 8 bases. Losses at the gene ends were 0 bases for V and 8 bases for J; bases not matched to a gene: 6. CDR3 size: 15 residues. Germline V lookup: CDR1 KGHSH, CDR2 LQKENI.